This entry describes one TCR beta chain. Its specificity is not known. The PCR contained 60 Vbeta and 13 Jbeta primers. The data were produced by immunoSEQ multiplex PCR, yet TCRdb's version contains in-frame clones alone and is incomplete. Of fewer than 120,000 clones in the sample, over 60% were seen once. This specimen belongs to a study of cytomegalovirus exposure and HLA in healthy donors. Whole-study results and caveats: Among immune exposure information, only CMV serostatus was available.

This clonotype was obtained from a man aged 25-45 years in good health and CMV-seropositive. Sequenced material: PBMCs.

DNA of the CDR3: TGTGCCAGCAGCCCGGGACAGGTCTACGAGCAGTACTTC. Its protein product is CASSPGQVYEQYF. The J gene is TRBJ2-7, the V gene TRBV11-3, with 8 bases that match TRBD1. CDR3 length equals 13 residues. From germline, CDR1 is SGHNT and CDR2 YENEEA. The V segment lost 5 bases and the J segment 3 bases; nucleotides outside the gene matches: 3.